This TCR beta chain was obtained from a study of OX40 agonist ivuxolimab in advanced cancers. Study-wide background: Ivuxolimab was delivered to patients intravenously every 2 weeks at doses spanning 0.01 to 10 mg/kg. Overall study findings and caveats: Clonal expansion from baseline to week 6 occurred in both CD4+ and CD8+ T cells.

TCRdb's table, derived via immunoSEQ multiplex PCR, lists solely in-frame clones and lacks some. The data hold some 18,000 clones, with 84% observed a single time. This CDR3 comprises 12 residues. Germline lookup yields CDR1 ENHRY and CDR2 SYGVKD. The V end lost 2 bases, the J end lost 3 bases, and 3 bases lay between the germline ends. About this clone: Its specificity is unknown.

Sequences were derived from CD4+ or CD8+ T cells sorted from blood, sampled in a trial of the OX40 agonist ivuxolimab. This chain links TRBV10-3 with TRBJ2-3; no clear D. This TCR came from an adult with an advanced solid tumor such as melanoma, head and neck, liver or kidney cancer. CDR3 coding DNA: TGTGCCATCAGTGAGCTGACAGATACGCAGTATTTT. It codes for CAISELTDTQYF.